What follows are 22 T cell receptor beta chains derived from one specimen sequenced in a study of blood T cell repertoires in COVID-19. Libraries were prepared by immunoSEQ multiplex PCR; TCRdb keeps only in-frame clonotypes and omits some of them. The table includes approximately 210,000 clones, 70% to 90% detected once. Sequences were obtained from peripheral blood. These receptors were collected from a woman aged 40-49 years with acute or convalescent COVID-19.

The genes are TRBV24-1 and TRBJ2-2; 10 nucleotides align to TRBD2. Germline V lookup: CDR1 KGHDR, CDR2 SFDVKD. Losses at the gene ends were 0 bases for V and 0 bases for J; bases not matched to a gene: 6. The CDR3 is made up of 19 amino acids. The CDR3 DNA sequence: TGTGCCACCAGTGATTTGATTGGAACTAGCGGGGCGAACACCGGGGAGCTGTTTTTT. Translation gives CATSDLIGTSGANTGELFF.

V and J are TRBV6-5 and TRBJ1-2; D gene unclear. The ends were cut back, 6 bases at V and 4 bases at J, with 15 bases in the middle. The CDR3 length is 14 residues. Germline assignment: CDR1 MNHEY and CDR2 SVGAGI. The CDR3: CASRSAPGSYGYTF. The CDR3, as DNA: TGTGCCAGCAGATCAGCTCCGGGGAGCTATGGCTACACCTTC.

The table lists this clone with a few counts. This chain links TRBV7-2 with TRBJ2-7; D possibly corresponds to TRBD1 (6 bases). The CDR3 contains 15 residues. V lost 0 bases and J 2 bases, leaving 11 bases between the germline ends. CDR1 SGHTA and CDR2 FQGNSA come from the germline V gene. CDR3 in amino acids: CASSLATGRTYEQYV. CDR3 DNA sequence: TGTGCCAGCAGCTTAGCAACAGGGAGAACCTACGAGCAGTACGTC.

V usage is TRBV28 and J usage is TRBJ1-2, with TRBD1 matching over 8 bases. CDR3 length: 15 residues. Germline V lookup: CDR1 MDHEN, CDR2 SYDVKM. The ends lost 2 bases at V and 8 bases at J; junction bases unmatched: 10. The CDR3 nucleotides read TGTGCCAGCAGTTTACCGACAGGGGCCTGGGGGGGCTACACCTTC. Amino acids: CASSLPTGAWGGYTF.

In DNA form, the CDR3 reads TGTGCCAGCAGCGTAGAGGCAGGGCATGGCTACACCTTC. Its protein is CASSVEAGHGYTF. The chain has TRBV9 and TRBJ1-2; possibly TRBD1 for D (5 bases). The V end lost 0 bases, the J end lost 6 bases, and 9 bases lay between the germline ends. There are 13 residues in the CDR3. Germline loops: CDR1 SGDLS, CDR2 YYNGEE.

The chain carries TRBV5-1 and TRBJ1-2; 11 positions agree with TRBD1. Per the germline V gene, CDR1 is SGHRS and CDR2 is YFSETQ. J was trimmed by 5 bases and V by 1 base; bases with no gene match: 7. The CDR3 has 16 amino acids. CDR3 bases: TGCGCCAGCAGCTTGTCGGGGACAGGGGGGGAATATGGCTACACCTTC. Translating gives CASSLSGTGGEYGYTF.

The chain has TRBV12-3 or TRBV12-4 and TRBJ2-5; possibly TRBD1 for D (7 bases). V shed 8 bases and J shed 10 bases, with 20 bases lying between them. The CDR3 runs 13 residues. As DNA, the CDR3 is TGTGCCAGCGGTAGACAGGGTGGGGAGGTCCAGTACTTC. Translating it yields CASGRQGGEVQYF.

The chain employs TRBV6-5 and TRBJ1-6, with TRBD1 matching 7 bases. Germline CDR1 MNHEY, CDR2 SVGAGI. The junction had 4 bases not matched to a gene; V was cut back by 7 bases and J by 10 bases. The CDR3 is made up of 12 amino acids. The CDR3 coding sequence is TGTGCCAGCAAGGGACAGCAATCACCCCTCCACTTT. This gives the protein CASKGQQSPLHF.

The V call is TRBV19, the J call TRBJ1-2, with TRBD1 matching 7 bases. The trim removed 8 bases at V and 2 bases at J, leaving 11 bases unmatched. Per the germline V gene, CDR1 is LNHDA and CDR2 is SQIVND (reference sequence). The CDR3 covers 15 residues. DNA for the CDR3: TGTGCCAGTCTGAGGCGAGACAGGGACAACTATGGCTACACCTTC. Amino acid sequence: CASLRRDRDNYGYTF.

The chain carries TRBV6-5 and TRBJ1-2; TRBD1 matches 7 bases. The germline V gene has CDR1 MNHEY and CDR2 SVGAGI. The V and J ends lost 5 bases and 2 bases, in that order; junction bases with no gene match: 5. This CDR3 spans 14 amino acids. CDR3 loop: CASSRQGLNYGYTF. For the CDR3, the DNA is TGTGCCAGCAGTCGACAGGGCCTAAACTATGGCTACACCTTC.

The CDR3 DNA follows: TGTGCCAGCAGCCAAACGGACAGATCAAGCTGGAGCTCCTACAATGAGCAGTTCTTC. Its protein is CASSQTDRSSWSSYNEQFF. The chain is built from TRBV14 and TRBJ2-1, with D maybe TRBD1 (6 bases). Deletions cut 2 bases from V and 0 bases from J, with 20 bases between. CDR3 length equals 19 residues. Germline CDR1 is SGHDN and CDR2 is FVKESK.

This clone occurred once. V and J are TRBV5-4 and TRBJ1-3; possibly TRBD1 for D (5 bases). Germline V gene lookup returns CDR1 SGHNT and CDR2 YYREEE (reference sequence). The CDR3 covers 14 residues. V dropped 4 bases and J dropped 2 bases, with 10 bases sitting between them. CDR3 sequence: CASSLGGTGNTIYF. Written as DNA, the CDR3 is TGTGCCAGCAGCCTCGGGGGGACTGGAAACACCATATATTTT. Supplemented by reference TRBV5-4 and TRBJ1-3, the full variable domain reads ETGVTQSPTHLIKTRGQQVTLRCSSQSGHNTVSWYQQALGQGPQFIFQYYREEENGRGNFPPRFSGLQFPNYSSELNVNALELDDSALYLCASSLGGTGNTIYFGEGSWLTVV.

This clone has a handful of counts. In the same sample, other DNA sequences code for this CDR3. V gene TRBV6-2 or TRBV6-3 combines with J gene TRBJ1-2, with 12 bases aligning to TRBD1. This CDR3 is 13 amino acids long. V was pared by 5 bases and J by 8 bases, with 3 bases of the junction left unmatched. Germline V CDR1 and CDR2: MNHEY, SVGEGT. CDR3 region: CASSRDRGLGYTF. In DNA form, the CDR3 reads TGTGCCAGCAGTCGGGACAGGGGGCTCGGCTACACCTTC.

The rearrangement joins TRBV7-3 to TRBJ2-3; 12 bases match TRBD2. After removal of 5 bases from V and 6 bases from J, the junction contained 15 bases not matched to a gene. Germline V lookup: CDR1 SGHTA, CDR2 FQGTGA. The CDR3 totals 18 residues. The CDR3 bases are TGTGCCAGCAGCCTCACCGATGAAGCTAGCGGGGGGGCCGATACGCAGTATTTT. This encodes CASSLTDEASGGADTQYF.

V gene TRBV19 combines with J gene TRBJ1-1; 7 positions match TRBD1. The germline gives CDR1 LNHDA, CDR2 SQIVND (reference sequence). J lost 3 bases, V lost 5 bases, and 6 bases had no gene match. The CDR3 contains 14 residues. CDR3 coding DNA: TGTGCCAGTAGTTGGGACAGATTTGACACTGAAGCTTTCTTT. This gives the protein CASSWDRFDTEAFF.

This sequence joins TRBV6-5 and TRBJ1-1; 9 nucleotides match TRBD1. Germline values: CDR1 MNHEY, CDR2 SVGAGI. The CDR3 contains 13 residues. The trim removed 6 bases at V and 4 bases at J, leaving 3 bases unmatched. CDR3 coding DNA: TGTGCCAGCAGGCCGACAGGGGGCACTGAAGCTTTCTTT. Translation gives CASRPTGGTEAFF.

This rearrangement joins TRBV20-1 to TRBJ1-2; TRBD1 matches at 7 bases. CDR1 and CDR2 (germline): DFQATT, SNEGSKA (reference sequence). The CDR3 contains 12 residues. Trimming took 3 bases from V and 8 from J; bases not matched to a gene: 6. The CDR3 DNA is TGCAGTGCTAGTGGCCAGGGGGGCGGCTACACCTTC. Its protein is CSASGQGGGYTF.

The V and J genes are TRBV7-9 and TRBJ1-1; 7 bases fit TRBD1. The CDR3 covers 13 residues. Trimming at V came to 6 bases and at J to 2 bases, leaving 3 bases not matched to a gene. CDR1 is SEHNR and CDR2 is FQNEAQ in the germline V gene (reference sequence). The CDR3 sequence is CASRQGSNTEAFF. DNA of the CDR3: TGTGCCAGCAGACAGGGGTCTAACACTGAAGCTTTCTTT.

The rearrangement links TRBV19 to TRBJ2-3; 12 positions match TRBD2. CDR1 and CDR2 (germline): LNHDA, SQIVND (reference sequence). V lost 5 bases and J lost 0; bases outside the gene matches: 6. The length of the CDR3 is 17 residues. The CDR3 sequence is CASSLAGGSPSTDTQYF. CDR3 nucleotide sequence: TGTGCCAGTAGTCTAGCGGGGGGGTCCCCTAGCACAGATACGCAGTATTTT. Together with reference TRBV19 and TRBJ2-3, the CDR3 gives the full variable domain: DGGITQSPKYLFRKEGQNVTLSCEQNLNHDAMYWYRQDPGQGLRLIYYSQIVNDFQKGDIAEGYSVSREKKESFPLTVTSAQKNPTAFYLCASSLAGGSPSTDTQYFGPGTRLTVL.

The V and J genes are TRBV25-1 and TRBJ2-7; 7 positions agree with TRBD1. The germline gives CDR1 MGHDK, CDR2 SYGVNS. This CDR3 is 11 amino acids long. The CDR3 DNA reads TGTGCCAGCAGTGATCACAGGGGTACGGACGTC. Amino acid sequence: CASSDHRGTDV.

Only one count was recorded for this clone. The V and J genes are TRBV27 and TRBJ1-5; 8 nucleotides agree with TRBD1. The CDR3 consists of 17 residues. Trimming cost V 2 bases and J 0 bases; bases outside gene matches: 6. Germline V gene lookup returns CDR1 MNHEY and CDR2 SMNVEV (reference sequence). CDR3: CASSLRGQDYSNQPQHF. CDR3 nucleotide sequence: TGTGCCAGCAGTTTAAGGGGACAGGATTATAGCAATCAGCCCCAGCATTTT.

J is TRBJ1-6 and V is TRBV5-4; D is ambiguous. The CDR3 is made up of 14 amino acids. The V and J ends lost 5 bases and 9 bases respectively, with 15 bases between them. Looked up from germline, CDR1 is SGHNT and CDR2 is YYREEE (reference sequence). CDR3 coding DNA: TGTGCCAGCAGAAAGGAGCACGAAGGTTCACCCCTCCACTTT. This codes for CASRKEHEGSPLHF.